This T cell receptor (beta chain) was obtained from a study of vaccination and CD4 T cells after COVID-19. Study information: Blood was drawn a median around 74 days post second dose, range 14 to 241. Study observations and caveats: Looking at convalescent patients, a median approximately 83% of reactive clones were present only post-vaccination.

To note about this clonotype: Antigen: not known.

The Oncomine TCR Beta short-read assay generated sequence data from the DNA of cultured CD4+ T cells. After culture, CD4+ T cells served as the source for genomic DNA extraction. TCRdb reprocessed the PCR reads via MiXCR and lists one record per CDR3 protein. The repertoire holds approximately 12,000 distinct CDR3 sequences, with more than 40% as singletons. Treatment specified: 10-day PBMC culture with coronavirus spike peptide pools or control peptides (ViraFEST assay). ViraFEST relied on peptide pools to expand antigen-specific T cells; the TCRs were sequenced afterward. This TCR derives from a human donor who had recovered from COVID-19. The sequencing input was CD4+ T cells from blood, cultured in vitro.

The CDR3 reads CASTPSDTPYEQYF. Here the CDR3 DNA reads TGTGCCAGTACCCCCTCGGACACCCCCTACGAGCAGTACTTC. The chain has TRBV19 and TRBJ2-7, with D perhaps matching TRBD1 (5 bases). The V end lost 7 bases, the J end lost 2 bases, and 15 bases lay between the germline ends. Germline V gene sequence: CDR1 LNHDA, CDR2 SQIVND (reference sequence). This CDR3 is built from 14 residues.